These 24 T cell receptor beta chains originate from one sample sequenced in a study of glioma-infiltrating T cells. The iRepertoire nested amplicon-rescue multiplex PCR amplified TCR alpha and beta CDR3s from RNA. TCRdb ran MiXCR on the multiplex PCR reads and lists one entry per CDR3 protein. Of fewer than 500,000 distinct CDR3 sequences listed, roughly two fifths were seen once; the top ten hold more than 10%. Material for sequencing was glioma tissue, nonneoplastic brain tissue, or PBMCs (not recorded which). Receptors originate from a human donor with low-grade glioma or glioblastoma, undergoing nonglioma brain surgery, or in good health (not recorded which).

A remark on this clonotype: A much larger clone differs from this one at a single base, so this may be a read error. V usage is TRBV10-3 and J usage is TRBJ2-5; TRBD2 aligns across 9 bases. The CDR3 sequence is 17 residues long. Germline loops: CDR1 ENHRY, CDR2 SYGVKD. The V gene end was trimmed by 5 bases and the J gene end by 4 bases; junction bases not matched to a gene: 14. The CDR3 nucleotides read TGTGCCATCAGTCCTCGTAGCGGGAGTGAGGGGGGAGAGACCCAGTACTTC. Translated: CAISPRSGSEGGETQYF.

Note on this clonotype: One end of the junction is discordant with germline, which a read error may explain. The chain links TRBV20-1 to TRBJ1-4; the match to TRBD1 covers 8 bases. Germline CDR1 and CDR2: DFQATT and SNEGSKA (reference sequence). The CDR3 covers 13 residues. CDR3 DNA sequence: TGCAGTGCTACGGACAGGGTTAATGAAGAACTGTTTTTT. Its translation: CSATDRVNEELFF.

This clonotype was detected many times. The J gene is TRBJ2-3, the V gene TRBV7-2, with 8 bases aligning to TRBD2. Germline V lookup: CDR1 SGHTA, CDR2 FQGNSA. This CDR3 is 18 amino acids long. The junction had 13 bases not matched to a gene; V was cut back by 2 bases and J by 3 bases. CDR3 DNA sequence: TGTGCCAGCAGCTTATCTCTTCCGGGGGGGAAGGCGACAGATACGCAGTATTTT. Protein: CASSLSLPGGKATDTQYF. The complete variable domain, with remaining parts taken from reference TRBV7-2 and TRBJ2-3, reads GAGVSQSPSNKVTEKGKDVELRCDPISGHTALYWYRQSLGQGLEFLIYFQGNSAPDKSGLPSDRFSAERTGGSVSTLTIQRTQQEDSAVYLCASSLSLPGGKATDTQYFGPGTRLTVL.

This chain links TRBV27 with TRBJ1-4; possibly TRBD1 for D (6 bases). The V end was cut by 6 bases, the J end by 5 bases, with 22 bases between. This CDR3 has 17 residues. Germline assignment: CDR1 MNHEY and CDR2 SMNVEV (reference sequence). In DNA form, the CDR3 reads TGTGCCAGCAGCCCCTCCCCCGGGACCCAGGGGAATGAAAAACTGTTTTTT. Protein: CASSPSPGTQGNEKLFF.

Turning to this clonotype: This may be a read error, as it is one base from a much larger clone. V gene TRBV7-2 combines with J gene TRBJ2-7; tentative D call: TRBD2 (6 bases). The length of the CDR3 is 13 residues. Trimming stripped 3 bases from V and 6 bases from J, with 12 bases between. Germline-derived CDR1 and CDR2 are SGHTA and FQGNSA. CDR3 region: CASSLGRGSEQYF. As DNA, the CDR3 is TGTGCCAGCAGCTTGGGACGGGGGAGCGAGCAGTACTTC.

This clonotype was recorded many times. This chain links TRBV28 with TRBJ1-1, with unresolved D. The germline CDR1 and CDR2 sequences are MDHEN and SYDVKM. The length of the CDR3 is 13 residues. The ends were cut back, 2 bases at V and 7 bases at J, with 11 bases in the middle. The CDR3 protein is CASSLPPGNEAFF. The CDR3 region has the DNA TGTGCCAGCAGTTTACCCCCCGGGAATGAAGCTTTCTTT. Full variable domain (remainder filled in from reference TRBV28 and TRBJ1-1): DVKVTQSSRYLVKRTGEKVFLECVQDMDHENMFWYRQDPGLGLRLIYFSYDVKMKEKGDIPEGYSVSREKKERFSLILESASTNQTSMYLCASSLPPGNEAFFGQGTRLTVV.

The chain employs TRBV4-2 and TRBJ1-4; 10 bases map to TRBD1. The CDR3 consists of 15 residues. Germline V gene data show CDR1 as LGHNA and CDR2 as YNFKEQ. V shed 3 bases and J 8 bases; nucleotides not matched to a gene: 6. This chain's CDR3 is CASSQRDRGGEKLFF. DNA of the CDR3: TGTGCCAGCAGCCAGCGGGACAGGGGAGGCGAAAAACTGTTTTTT.

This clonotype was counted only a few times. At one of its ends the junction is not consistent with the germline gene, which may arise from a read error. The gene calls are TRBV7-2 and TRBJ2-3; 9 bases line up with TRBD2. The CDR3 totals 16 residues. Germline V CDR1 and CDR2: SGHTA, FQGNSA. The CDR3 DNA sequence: TGTGCCAGCGGCTTAGTCGTAGCGGGAGGCACAGATACGCAGTATTTT. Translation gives CASGLVVAGGTDTQYF.

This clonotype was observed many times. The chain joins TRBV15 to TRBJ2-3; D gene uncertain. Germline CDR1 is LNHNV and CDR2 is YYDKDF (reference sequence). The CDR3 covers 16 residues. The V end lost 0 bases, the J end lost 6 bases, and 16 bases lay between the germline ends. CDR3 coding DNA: TGTGCCACCAGCAGAGATTTGTCCGCCTTGAGGGATACGCAGTATTTT. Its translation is CATSRDLSALRDTQYF.

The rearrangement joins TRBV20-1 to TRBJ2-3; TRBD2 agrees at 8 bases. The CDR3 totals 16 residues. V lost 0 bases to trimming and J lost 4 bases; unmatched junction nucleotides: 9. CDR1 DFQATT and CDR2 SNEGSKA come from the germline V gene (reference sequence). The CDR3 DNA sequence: TGCAGTGCTAGAGATTGGGATAGCGGGAAGGCAGATACGCAGTATTTT. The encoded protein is CSARDWDSGKADTQYF.

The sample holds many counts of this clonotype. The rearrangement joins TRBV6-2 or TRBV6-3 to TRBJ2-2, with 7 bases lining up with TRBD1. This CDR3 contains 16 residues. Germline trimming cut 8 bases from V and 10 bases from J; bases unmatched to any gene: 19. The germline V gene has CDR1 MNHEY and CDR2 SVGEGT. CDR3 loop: CASLLLPQGSLQELFF. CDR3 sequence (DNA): TGTGCCAGCTTACTCCTTCCACAGGGGAGTCTACAGGAGCTGTTTTTT.

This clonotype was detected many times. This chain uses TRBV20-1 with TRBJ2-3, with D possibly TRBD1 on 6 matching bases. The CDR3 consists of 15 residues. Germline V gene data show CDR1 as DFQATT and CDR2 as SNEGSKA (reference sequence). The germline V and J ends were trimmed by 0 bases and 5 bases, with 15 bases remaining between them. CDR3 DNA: TGCAGTGCTAGAGATAGGCGGAGAGGGGGAGATACGCAGTATTTT. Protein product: CSARDRRRGGDTQYF.

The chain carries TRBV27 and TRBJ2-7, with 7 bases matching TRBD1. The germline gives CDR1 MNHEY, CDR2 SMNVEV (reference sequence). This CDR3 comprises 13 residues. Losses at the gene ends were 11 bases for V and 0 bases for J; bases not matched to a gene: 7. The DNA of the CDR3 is TGTGCCGGCACAGGGGTCGGCTCCTACGAGCAGTACTTC. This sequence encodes CAGTGVGSYEQYF.

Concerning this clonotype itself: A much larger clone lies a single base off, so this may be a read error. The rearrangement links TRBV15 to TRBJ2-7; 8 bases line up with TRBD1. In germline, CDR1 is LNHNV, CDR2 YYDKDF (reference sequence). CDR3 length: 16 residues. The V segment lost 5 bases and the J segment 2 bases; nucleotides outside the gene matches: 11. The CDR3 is CATSGASSTGAYEQYF. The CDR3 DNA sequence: TGTGCCACCAGCGGGGCCTCGTCGACAGGGGCCTACGAGCAGTACTTC.

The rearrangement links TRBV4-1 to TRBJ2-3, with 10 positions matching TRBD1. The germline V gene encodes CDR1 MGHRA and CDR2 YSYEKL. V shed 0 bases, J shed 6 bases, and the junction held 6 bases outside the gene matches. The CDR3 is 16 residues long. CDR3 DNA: TGCGCCAGCAGCCAAGAGGGACAGGGGACGGGTGATACGCAGTATTTT. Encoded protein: CASSQEGQGTGDTQYF.

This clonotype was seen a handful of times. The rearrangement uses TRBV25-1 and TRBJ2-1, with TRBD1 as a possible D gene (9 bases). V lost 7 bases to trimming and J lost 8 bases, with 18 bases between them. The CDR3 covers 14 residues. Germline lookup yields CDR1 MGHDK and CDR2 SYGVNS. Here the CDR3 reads CASTGGTGLDEQFF. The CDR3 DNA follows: TGTGCCAGCACGGGGGGGACAGGGCTGGATGAGCAGTTCTTC.

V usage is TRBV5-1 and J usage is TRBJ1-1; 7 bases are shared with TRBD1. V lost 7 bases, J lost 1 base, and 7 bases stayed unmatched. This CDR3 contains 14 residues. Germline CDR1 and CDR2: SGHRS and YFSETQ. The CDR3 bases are TGCGCCAGCGGAGGGGGCGCAGGGAACACTGAAGCTTTCTTT. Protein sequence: CASGGGAGNTEAFF.

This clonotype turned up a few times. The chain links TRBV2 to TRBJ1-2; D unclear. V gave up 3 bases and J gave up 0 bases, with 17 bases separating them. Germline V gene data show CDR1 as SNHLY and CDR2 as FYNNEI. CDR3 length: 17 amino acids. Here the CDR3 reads CASSELPPRPPNYGYTF. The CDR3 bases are TGTGCCAGCAGTGAGCTACCGCCCCGACCACCTAACTATGGCTACACCTTC.

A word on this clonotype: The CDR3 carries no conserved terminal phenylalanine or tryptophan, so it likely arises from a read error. The CDR3 nucleotides are TGCGCCAGCAGCTTTACTAGCAATCAGCCCCAGCATTTG. This translates into CASSFTSNQPQHL. V and J are TRBV5-1 and TRBJ1-5; D ambiguous. CDR3 size: 13 residues. Between the trimmed V and J ends, which lost 2 bases and 0 bases, there was a span of 3 bases. CDR1 SGHRS and CDR2 YFSETQ come from the germline V gene.

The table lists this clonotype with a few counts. CDR3 nucleotide sequence: TGCGCCAGCAGCCAAGATCGAAGAGACGAAGCTTTCTTT. Its translation: CASSQDRRDEAFF. The rearrangement joins TRBV4-3 to TRBJ1-1; D is undetermined. Germline lookup yields CDR1 LGHNA and CDR2 YSLEER. The germline V and J ends were trimmed by 0 bases and 8 bases, with 10 bases remaining between them. The CDR3 covers 13 residues.

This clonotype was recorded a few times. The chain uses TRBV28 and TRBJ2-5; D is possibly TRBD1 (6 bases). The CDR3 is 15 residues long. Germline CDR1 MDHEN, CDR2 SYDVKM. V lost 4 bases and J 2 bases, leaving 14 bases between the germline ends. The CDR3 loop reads CASSWGSDRQETQYF. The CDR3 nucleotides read TGTGCCAGCAGTTGGGGCAGCGACAGGCAAGAGACCCAGTACTTC. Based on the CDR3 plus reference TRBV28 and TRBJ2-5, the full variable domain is DVKVTQSSRYLVKRTGEKVFLECVQDMDHENMFWYRQDPGLGLRLIYFSYDVKMKEKGDIPEGYSVSREKKERFSLILESASTNQTSMYLCASSWGSDRQETQYFGPGTRLLVL.

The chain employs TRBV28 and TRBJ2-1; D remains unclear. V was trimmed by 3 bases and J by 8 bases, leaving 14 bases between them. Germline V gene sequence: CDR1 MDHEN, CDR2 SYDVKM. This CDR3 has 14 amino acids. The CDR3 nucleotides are TGTGCCAGCAGTTTGAAATTCGACGGCGATGAGCAGTTCTTC. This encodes CASSLKFDGDEQFF.

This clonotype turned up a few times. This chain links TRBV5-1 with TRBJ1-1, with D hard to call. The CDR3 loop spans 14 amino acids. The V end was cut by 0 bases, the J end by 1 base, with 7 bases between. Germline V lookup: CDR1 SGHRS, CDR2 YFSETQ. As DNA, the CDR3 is TGCGCCAGCAGCTTGGAACCGACGAACACTGAAGCTTTCTTT. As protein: CASSLEPTNTEAFF.

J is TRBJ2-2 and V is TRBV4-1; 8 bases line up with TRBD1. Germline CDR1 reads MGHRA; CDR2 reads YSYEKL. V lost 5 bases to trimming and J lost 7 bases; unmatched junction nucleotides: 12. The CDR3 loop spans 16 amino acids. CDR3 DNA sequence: TGCGCCAGCAGCTTCCAGATGGACAGGGTGTTCGGGGAGCTGTTTTTT. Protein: CASSFQMDRVFGELFF.